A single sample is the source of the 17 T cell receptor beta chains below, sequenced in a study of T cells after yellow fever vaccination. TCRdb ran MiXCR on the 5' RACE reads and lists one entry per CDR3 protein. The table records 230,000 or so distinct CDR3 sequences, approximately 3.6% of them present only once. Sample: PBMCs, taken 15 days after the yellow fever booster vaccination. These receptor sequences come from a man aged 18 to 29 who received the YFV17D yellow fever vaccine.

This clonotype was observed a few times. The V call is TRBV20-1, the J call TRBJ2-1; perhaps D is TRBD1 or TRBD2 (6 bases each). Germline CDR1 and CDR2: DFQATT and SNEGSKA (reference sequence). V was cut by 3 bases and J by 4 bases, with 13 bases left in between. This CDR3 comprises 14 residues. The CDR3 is CSASLRGQYNEQFF. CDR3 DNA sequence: TGCAGTGCTAGTCTACGGGGGCAGTACAATGAGCAGTTCTTC.

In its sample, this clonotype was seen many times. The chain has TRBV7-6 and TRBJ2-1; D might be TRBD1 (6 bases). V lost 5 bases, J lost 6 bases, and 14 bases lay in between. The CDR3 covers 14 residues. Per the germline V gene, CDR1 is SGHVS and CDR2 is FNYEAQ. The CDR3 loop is CASSVSTGRNEQFF. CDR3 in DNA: TGTGCCAGCAGCGTAAGCACAGGGCGCAATGAGCAGTTCTTC.

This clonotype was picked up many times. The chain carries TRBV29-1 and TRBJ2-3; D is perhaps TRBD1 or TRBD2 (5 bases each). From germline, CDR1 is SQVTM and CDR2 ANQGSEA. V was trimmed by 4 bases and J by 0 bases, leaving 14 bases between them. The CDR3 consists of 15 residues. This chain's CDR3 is CSVGGAYASTDTQYF. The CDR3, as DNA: TGCAGCGTTGGAGGGGCCTATGCTAGCACAGATACGCAGTATTTT.

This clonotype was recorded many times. The CDR3 DNA reads as TGTGCCAGCAGCTTAGCGGCGGGGGGACCCACAGATACGCAGTATTTT. This gives the protein CASSLAAGGPTDTQYF. The J gene is TRBJ2-3, the V gene TRBV7-6; the match to TRBD2 covers 8 bases. Germline assignment: CDR1 SGHVS and CDR2 FNYEAQ. V was pared by 0 bases and J by 2 bases, with 4 bases of the junction left unmatched. CDR3 length equals 16 residues. The variable domain in full, completed from reference TRBV7-6 and TRBJ2-3, reads GAGVSQSPRYKVTKRGQDVALRCDPISGHVSLYWYRQALGQGPEFLTYFNYEAQQDKSGLPNDRFSAERPEGSISTLTIQRTEQRDSAMYRCASSLAAGGPTDTQYFGPGTRLTVL.

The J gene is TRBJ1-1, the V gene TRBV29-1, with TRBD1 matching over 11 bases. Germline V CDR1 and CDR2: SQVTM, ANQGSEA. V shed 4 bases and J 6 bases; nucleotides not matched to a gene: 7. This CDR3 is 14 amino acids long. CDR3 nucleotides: TGCAGCGTTGGGGGGGGACAGGGGGTCTCTGAAGCTTTCTTT. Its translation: CSVGGGQGVSEAFF.

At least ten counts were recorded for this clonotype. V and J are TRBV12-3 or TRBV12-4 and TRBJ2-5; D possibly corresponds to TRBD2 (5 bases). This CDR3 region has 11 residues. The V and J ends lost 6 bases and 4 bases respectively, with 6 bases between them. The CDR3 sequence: CASREGETQYF. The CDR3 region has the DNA TGTGCCAGCAGAGAGGGAGAGACCCAGTACTTC.

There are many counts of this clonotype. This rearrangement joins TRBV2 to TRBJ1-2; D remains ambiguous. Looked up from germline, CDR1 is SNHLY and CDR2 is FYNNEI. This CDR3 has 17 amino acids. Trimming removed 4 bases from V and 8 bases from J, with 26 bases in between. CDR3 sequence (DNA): TGTGCCAGCAGTGGTAATCCCCTCCGGACCCCTGCCGAGGGCTACACCTTC. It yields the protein CASSGNPLRTPAEGYTF.

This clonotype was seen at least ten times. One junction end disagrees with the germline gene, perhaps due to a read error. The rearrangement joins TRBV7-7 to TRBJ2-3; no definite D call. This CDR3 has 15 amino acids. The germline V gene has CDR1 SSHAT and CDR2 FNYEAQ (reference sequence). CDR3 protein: CASSSLADRTDTQYF. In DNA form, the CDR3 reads TGTGCTAGCAGCTCACTGGCGGACCGCACAGATACGCAGTATTTT.

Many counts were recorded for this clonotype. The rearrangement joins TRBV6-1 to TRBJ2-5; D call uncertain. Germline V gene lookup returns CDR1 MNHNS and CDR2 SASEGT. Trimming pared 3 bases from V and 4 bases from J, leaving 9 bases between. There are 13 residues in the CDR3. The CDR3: CASSEELGETQYF. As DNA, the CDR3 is TGTGCCAGCAGTGAGGAGCTCGGAGAGACCCAGTACTTC.

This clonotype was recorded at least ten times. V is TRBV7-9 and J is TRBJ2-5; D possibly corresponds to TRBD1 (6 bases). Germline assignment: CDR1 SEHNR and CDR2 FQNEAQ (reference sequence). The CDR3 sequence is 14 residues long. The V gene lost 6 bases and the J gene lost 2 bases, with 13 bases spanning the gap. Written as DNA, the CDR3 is TGTGCCAGCAGAACGGACAGAATACAAGAGACCCAGTACTTC. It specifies CASRTDRIQETQYF.

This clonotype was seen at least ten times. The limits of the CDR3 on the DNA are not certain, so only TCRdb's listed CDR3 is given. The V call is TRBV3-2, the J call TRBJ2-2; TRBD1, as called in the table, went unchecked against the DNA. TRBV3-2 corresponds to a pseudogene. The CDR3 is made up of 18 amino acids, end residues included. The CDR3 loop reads CASSQDVGRGALSGELFF.

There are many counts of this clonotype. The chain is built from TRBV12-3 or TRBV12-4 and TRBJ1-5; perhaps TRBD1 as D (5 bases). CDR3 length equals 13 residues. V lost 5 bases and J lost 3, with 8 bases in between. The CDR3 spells CASSRQFNQPQHF. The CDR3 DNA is TGTGCCAGCAGTAGACAGTTCAATCAGCCCCAGCATTTT.

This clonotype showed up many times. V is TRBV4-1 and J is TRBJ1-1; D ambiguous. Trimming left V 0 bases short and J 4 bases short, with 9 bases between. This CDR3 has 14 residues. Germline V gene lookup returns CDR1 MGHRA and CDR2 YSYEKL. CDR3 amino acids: CASSQEASGTEAFF. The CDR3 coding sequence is TGCGCCAGCAGCCAAGAGGCCTCCGGCACTGAAGCTTTCTTT.

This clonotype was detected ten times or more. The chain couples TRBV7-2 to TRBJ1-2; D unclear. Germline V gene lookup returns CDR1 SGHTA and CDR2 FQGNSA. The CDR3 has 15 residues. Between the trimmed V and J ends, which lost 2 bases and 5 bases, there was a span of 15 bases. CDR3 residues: CASSLQTRPDYGYTF. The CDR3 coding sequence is TGTGCCAGCAGCTTACAGACGAGGCCCGATTATGGCTACACCTTC.

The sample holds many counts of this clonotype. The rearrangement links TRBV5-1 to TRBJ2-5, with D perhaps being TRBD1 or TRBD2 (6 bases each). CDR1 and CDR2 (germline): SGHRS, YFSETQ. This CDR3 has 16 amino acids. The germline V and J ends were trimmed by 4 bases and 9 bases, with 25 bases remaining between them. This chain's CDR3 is CASSPWRVSAAGAQYF. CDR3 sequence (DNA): TGCGCCAGCAGCCCCTGGAGGGTTAGCGCGGCAGGGGCCCAGTACTTC.

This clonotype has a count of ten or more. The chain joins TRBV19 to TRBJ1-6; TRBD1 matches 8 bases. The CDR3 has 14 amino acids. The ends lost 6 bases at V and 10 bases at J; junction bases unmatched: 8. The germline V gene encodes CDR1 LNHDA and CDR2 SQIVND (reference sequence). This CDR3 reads CASSEDRGSSPLHF. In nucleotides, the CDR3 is TGTGCCAGTAGCGAAGACAGGGGTTCGTCACCCCTCCACTTT.

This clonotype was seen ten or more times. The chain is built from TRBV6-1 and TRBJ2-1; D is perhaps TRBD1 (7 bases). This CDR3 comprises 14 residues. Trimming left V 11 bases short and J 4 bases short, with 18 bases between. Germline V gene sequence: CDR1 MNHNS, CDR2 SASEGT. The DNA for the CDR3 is TGTGCCTCCAGGGGGGCAGGGATGTACAATGAGCAGTTCTTC. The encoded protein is CASRGAGMYNEQFF.